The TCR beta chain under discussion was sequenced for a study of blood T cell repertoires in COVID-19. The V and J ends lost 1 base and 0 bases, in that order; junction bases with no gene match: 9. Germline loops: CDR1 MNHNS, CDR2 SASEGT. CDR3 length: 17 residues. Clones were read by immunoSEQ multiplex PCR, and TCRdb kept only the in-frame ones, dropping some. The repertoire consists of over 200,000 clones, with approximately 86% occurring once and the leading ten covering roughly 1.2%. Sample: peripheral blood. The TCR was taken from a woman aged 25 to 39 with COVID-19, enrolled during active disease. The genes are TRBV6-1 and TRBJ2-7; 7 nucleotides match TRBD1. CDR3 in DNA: TGTGCCAGCAGTGAAGGCCATTACAGGGGACCCTCCTACGAGCAGTACTTC. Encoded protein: CASSEGHYRGPSYEQYF.